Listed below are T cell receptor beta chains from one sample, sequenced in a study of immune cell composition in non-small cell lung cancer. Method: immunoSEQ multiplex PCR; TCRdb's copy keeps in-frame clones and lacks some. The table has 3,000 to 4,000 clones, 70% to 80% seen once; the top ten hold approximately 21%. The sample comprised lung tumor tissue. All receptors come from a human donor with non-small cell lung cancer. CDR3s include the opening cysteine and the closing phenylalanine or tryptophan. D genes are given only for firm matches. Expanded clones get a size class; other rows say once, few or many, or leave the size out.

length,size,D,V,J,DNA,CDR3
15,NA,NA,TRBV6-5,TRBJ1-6,TGTGCCAGCAGAGACTCGACCGTTTTTGGTTCACCCCTCCACTTT,CASRDSTVFGSPLHF
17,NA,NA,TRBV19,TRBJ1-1,TGTGCCAGTTGGGGTGACAGGTCCTCTTGGGTAGACGCTGAAGCTTTCTTT,CASWGDRSSWVDAEAFF
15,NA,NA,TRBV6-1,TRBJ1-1,TGTGCCAGCAGTGAACCCCCCGCCTTCGGCACTGAAGCTTTCTTT,CASSEPPAFGTEAFF
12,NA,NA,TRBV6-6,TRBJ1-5,TGTGCCAGCAGCTCGAGGACAGTTTCCCAGCATTTT,CASSSRTVSQHF
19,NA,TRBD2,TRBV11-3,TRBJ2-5,TGTGCCAGCAGCTCCGGGGGACTAGCGGGAGGAGGAGGCCAAGAGACCCAGTACTTC,CASSSGGLAGGGGQETQYF
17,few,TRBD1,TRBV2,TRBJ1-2,TGTGCCAGCAGTGTAACCTACGAGACAGGGGGCGGCTATGGCTACACCTTC,CASSVTYETGGGYGYTF
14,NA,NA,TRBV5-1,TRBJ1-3,TGCGCCAGCAGCTTCGACAACTCTGGAAACACCATATATTTT,CASSFDNSGNTIYF
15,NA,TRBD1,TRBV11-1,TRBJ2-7,TGTGCCAGCAGCTTAACGACAGGGCCCCTAGTGGAGCAGTACTTC,CASSLTTGPLVEQYF
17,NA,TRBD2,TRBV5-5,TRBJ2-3,TGTGCCAGCAGCGCCCGACTAGCGGGGGGTCCCACAGATACGCAGTATTTT,CASSARLAGGPTDTQYF
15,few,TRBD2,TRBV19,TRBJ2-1,TGTGCCAGTAGTATAACTAGCGGGAGTTTAGATGAGCAGTTCTTC,CASSITSGSLDEQFF
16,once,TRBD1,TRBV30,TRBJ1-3,TGTGCCTGGAGGGGCGGGACAGGGAGACCTGGAAACACCATATATTTT,CAWRGGTGRPGNTIYF
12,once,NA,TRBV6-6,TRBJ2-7,TGTGCCAGCATGGCAGGACTCGGCGAGCAGTACTTC,CASMAGLGEQYF
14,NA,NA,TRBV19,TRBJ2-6,TGTGCCAGTAGTAAACTGCCGCCTCGGAACGTCCTGACTTTC,CASSKLPPRNVLTF
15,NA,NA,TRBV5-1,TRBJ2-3,TGCGCCAGCAGCTTGGTGGGCAGGGTAACAGATACGCAGTATTTT,CASSLVGRVTDTQYF
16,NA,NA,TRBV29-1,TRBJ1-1,TGCAGCGTCCTGACAGGCATAGGGGTCTTGAGCACTGAAGCTTTCTTT,CSVLTGIGVLSTEAFF
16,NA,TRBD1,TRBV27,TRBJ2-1,TGTGCCAGCAGTTTATCACCGGGACAGGGAGGGCGTGAGCAGTTCTTC,CASSLSPGQGGREQFF